Listed here are 10 T cell receptor beta chains from one sample, sequenced in a study of technical replicates of blood from several donors (dated by TCRdb to about 2017). Library preparation was by the immunoSEQ multiplex PCR assay. Sourced from immuneACCESS, this table was stored by TCRdb with only in-frame sequences that have V and J called. A share of the clones is absent; for the studies checked, an unresolved V gene accounts for under half, and the remainder has no known explanation. The sample contains roughly 68,000 clones, around nine tenths of them found a single time. The top ten clones comprise just over 5% of the sample. Sequencing was carried out using PBMCs. These TCRs come from a human donor in good health. Some clones in this sample may be carry-over from other donors' samples.

This chain links TRBV5-4 with TRBJ2-7; D unresolved. Trimming removed 0 bases from V and 4 bases from J, with 8 bases in between. The CDR3 is 13 residues long. Germline assignment: CDR1 SGHNT and CDR2 YYREEE (reference sequence). The CDR3 is CASSLGLGYEQYF. The DNA of the CDR3 is TGTGCCAGCAGCTTGGGACTCGGTTACGAGCAGTACTTC.

The genes are TRBV19 and TRBJ2-7; 7 bases fit TRBD1. V lost 3 bases and J lost 4; bases outside the gene matches: 9. The CDR3 length is 15 residues. Germline values: CDR1 LNHDA, CDR2 SQIVND (reference sequence). The CDR3 protein is CASSIFLGQRYEQYF. CDR3 nucleotide sequence: TGTGCCAGTAGTATTTTTCTGGGACAGCGATACGAGCAGTACTTC.

The V gene is TRBV2, the J gene TRBJ1-1, with D perhaps matching TRBD1 (5 bases). From germline, CDR1 is SNHLY and CDR2 FYNNEI. Trimming took off 1 base at V and 7 bases at J, with 7 bases between the two ends. This CDR3 contains 12 residues. In DNA, the CDR3 is TGTGCCAGCAGTGAAGTGACAGTTGAAGCTTTCTTT. The encoded protein is CASSEVTVEAFF.

A single count supports this clone. V and J are TRBV21-1 and TRBJ1-2; the DNA was not compared with TRBD1, the D call given in the table. TRBV21-1 is noted as a pseudogene. CDR3 length: 19 residues. The CDR3 sequence: CASGDRGPPGLFPNYGYTF. The CDR3 DNA sequence: TGTGCCAGCGGAGACAGGGGGCCACCCGGGTTGTTCCCGAACTATGGCTACACCTTC.

The chain combines TRBV11-3 with TRBJ2-2; 11 bases line up with TRBD1. The V and J ends lost 4 bases and 6 bases, in that order; junction bases with no gene match: 4. The CDR3 runs to 15 residues. Germline lookup yields CDR1 SGHNT and CDR2 YENEEA. CDR3 loop: CASSSPDRGPGELFF. The CDR3 DNA reads as TGTGCCAGCAGCTCTCCGGACAGGGGGCCCGGGGAGCTGTTTTTT.

The V and J genes are TRBV5-1 and TRBJ2-1; D perhaps matches TRBD1 (6 bases). In germline, CDR1 is SGHRS, CDR2 YFSETQ. The CDR3 runs 15 residues. The V end was cut by 2 bases, the J end by 7 bases, with 16 bases between. CDR3 sequence: CASSFNNREKNEQFF. The CDR3 DNA reads TGCGCCAGCAGCTTCAATAACAGGGAAAAGAATGAGCAGTTCTTC. Full variable domain (rest looked up from reference TRBV5-1 and TRBJ2-1): KAGVTQTPRYLIKTRGQQVTLSCSPISGHRSVSWYQQTPGQGLQFLFEYFSETQRNKGNFPGRFSGRQFSNSRSEMNVSTLELGDSALYLCASSFNNREKNEQFFGPGTRLTVL.

This clone was picked up a small number of times. The chain is built from TRBV6-1 and TRBJ1-3; a possible D gene is TRBD1 (5 bases). The V gene lost 4 bases and the J gene lost 4 bases, with 14 bases spanning the gap. The CDR3 covers 15 residues. Germline V gene data show CDR1 as MNHNS and CDR2 as SASEGT. The CDR3 sequence: CASSVFRESGNTIYF. The CDR3 DNA is TGTGCCAGCAGTGTATTCAGGGAATCGGGAAACACCATATATTTT.

The chain employs TRBV7-2 and TRBJ1-5; 8 bases map to TRBD1. Per germline, CDR1 SGHTA and CDR2 FQGNSA. There are 15 residues in the CDR3. The V gene end was trimmed by 5 bases and the J gene end by 4 bases; junction bases not matched to a gene: 7. CDR3 sequence: CASSGRTGPNQPQHF. The CDR3 DNA is TGTGCCAGCAGCGGAAGGACAGGGCCTAATCAGCCCCAGCATTTT.

The rearrangement joins TRBV6-4 to TRBJ2-7; TRBD2 matches 12 bases. V shed 0 bases and J 3 bases; nucleotides not matched to a gene: 9. Germline lookup yields CDR1 MRHNA and CDR2 SNTAGT. This CDR3 is built from 18 residues. CDR3 sequence reads: CASSDSRLAGVLVYEQYF. In nucleotides, the CDR3 is TGTGCCAGCAGTGACTCTCGACTAGCGGGGGTCTTAGTCTACGAGCAGTACTTC.

The chain has TRBV6-5 and TRBJ2-7; D is undetermined. The CDR3 consists of 15 residues. V lost 0 bases and J 4 bases, leaving 13 bases between the germline ends. Germline CDR1 MNHEY, CDR2 SVGAGI. The CDR3 coding sequence is TGTGCCAGCAGTTACTCATCCGGATTCGGGTACGAGCAGTACTTC. It specifies CASSYSSGFGYEQYF.